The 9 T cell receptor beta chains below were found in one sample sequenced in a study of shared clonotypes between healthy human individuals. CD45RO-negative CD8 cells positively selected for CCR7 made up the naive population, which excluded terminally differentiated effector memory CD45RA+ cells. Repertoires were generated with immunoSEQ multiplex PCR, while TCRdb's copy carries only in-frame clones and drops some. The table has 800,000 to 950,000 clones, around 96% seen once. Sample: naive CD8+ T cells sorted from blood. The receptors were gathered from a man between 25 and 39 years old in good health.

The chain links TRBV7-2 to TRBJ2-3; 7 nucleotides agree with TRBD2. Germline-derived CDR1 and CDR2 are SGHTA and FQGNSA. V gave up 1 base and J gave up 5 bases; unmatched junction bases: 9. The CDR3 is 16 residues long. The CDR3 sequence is CASSLVGGLVRDTQYF. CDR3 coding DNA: TGTGCCAGCAGCTTAGTGGGAGGACTAGTGAGAGATACGCAGTATTTT.

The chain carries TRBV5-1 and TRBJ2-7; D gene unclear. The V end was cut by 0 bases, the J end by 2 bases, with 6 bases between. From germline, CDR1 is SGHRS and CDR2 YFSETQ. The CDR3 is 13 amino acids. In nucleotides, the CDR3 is TGCGCCAGCAGCTTGGTTACCACCTACGAGCAGTACTTC. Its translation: CASSLVTTYEQYF. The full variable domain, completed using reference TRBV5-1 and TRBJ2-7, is KAGVTQTPRYLIKTRGQQVTLSCSPISGHRSVSWYQQTPGQGLQFLFEYFSETQRNKGNFPGRFSGRQFSNSRSEMNVSTLELGDSALYLCASSLVTTYEQYFGPGTRLTVT.

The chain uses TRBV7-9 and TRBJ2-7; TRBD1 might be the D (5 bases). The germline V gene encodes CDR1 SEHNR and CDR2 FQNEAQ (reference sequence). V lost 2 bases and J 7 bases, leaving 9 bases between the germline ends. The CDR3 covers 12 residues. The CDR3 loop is CASSLYRIEQYF. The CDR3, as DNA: TGTGCCAGCAGCTTATACAGGATAGAGCAGTACTTC. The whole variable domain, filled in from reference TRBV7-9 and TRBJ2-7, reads DTGVSQNPRHKITKRGQNVTFRCDPISEHNRLYWYRQTLGQGPEFLTYFQNEAQLEKSRLLSDRFSAERPKGSFSTLEIQRTEQGDSAMYLCASSLYRIEQYFGPGTRLTVT.

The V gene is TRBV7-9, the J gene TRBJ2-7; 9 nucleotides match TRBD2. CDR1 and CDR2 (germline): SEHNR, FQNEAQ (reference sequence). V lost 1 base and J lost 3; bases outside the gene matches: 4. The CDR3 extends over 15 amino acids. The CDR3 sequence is CASSLGREGIYEQYF. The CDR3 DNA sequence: TGTGCCAGCAGCTTAGGGCGGGAGGGAATCTACGAGCAGTACTTC.

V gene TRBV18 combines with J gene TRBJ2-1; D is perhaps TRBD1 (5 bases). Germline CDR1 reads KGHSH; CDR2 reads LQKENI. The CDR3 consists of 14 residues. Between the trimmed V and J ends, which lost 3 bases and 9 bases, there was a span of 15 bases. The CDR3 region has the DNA TGTGCCAGCTCACCCAGCGTAAGGGGCGCTGAGCAGTTCTTC. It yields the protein CASSPSVRGAEQFF. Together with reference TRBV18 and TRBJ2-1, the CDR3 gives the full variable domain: NAGVMQNPRHLVRRRGQEARLRCSPMKGHSHVYWYRQLPEEGLKFMVYLQKENIIDESGMPKERFSAEFPKEGPSILRIQQVVRGDSAAYFCASSPSVRGAEQFFGPGTRLTVL.

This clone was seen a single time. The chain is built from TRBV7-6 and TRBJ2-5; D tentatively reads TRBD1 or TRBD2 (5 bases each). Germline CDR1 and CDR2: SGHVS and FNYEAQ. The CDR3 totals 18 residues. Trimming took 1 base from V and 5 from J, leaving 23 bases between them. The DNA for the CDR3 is TGTGCCAGCAGCTTAGACGGCCCGACAGCCAGAGAGGGGGAGACCCAGTACTTC. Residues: CASSLDGPTAREGETQYF.

CDR3 sequence: CASSPGGEGSYNEQFF. CDR3 nucleotide sequence: TGTGCCAGCTCACCAGGCGGAGAAGGATCCTACAATGAGCAGTTCTTC. This chain connects TRBV18 to TRBJ2-1; D ambiguous. The ends were cut back, 2 bases at V and 1 base at J, with 12 bases in the middle. This CDR3 contains 16 residues. CDR1 and CDR2 from the germline V gene are KGHSH and LQKENI.

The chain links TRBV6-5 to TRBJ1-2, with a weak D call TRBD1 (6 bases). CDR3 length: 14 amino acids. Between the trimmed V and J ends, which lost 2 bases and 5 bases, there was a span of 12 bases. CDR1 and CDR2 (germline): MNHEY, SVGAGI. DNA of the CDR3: TGTGCCAGCAGTTACATAGGCCAGGGGTATGGCTACACCTTC. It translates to CASSYIGQGYGYTF.

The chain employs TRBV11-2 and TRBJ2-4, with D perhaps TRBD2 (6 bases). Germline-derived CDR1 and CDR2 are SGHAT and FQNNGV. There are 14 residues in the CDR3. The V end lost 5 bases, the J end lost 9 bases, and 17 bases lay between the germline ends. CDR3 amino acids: CASSPSAQGGIQYF. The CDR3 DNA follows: TGTGCCAGCAGCCCGTCCGCGCAGGGAGGCATTCAGTACTTC.